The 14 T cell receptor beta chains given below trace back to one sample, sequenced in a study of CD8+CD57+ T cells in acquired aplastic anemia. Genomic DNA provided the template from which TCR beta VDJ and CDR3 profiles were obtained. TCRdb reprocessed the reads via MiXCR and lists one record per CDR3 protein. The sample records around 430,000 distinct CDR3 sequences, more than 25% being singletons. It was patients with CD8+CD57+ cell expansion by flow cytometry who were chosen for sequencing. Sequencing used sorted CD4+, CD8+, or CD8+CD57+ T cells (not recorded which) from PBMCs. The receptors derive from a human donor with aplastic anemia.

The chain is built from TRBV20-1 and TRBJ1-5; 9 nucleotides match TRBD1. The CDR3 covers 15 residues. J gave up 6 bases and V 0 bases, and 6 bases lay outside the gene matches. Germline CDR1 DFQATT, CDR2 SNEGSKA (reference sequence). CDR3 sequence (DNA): TGCAGTGCTAGAGAGGTGGACAGGGGAAGTCAGCCCCAGCATTTT. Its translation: CSAREVDRGSQPQHF.

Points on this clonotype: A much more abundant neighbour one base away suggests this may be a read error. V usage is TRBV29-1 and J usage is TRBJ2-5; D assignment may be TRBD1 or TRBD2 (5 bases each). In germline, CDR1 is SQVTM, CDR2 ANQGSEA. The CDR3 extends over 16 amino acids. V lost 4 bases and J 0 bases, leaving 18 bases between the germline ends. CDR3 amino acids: CSVGGGGRAYQETQYF. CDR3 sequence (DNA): TGCAGCGTTGGAGGAGGCGGCAGGGCGTACCAAGAGACCCAGTACTTC.

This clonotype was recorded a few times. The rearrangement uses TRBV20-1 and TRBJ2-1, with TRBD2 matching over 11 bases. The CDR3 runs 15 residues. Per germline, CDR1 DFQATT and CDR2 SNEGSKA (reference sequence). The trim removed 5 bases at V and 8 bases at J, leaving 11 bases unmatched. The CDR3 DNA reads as TGCAGTGCTCCCGAGACTAGCGGGATTGGGGATGAGCAGTTCTTC. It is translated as CSAPETSGIGDEQFF.

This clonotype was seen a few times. The DNA of the CDR3 is TGTGCCAGCAGCTTAGGTCGGGGGACGAGCTCCTACAATGAGCAGTTCTTC. Its translation is CASSLGRGTSSYNEQFF. The chain carries TRBV11-2 and TRBJ2-1; tentatively, D is TRBD2 (6 bases). The CDR3 covers 17 residues. Trimming cost V 1 base and J 0 bases, with 13 bases left between them. From germline, CDR1 is SGHAT and CDR2 FQNNGV.

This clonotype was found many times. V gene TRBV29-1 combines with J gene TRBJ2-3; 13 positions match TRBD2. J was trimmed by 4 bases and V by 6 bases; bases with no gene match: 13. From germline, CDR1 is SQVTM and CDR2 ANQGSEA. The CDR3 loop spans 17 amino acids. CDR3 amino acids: CSVEPGLAGTVPDTQYF. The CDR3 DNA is TGCAGCGTAGAACCGGGACTAGCGGGGACCGTCCCAGATACGCAGTATTTT.

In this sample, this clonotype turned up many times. CDR3 in amino acids: CASSLTVNYGYTF. The CDR3 nucleotides are TGTGCCAGTAGTCTAACGGTGAACTATGGCTACACCTTC. V and J are TRBV19 and TRBJ1-2, with unresolved D. With 5 bases removed from V and 2 bases from J, the gap between germline ends came to 9 bases. CDR3 length: 13 residues. Germline V gene lookup returns CDR1 LNHDA and CDR2 SQIVND (reference sequence).

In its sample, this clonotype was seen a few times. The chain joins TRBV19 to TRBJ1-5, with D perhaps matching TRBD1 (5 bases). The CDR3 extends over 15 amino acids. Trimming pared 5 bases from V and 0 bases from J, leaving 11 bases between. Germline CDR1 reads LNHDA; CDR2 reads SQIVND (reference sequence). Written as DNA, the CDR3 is TGTGCCAGTAGTCAAAGGGGCACTAGCAATCAGCCCCAGCATTTT. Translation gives CASSQRGTSNQPQHF.

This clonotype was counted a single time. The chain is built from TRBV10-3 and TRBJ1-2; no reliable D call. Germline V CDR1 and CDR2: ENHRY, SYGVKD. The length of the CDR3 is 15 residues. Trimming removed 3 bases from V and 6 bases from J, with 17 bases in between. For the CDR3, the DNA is TGTGCCATCAGTGACTCATGGACTAGCGGGAATGGCTACACCTTC. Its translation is CAISDSWTSGNGYTF.

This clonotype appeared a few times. Written as DNA, the CDR3 is TGTGCCAGCAGCCCCCGCCTAACCCAGTACTTC. Translating gives CASSPRLTQYF. The chain carries TRBV11-2 and TRBJ2-5; no clear D. The CDR3 totals 11 residues. CDR1 is SGHAT and CDR2 is FQNNGV in the germline V gene. Between the trimmed V and J ends, which lost 5 bases and 8 bases, there was a span of 9 bases.

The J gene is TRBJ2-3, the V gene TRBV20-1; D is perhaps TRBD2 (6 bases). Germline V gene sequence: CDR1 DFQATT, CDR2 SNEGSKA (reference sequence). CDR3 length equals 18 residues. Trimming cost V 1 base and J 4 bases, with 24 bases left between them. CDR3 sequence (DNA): TGCAGTGCTAGAGGTTGGGTAGCGGTCCTCCCGGGGGCAGATACGCAGTATTTT. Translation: CSARGWVAVLPGADTQYF.

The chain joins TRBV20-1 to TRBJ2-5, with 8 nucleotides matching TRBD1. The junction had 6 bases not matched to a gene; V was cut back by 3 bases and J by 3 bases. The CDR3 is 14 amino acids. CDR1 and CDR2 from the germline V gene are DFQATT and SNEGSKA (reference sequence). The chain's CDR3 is CSASFLQGEETQYF. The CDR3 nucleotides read TGCAGTGCTAGTTTCTTACAGGGGGAAGAGACCCAGTACTTC.

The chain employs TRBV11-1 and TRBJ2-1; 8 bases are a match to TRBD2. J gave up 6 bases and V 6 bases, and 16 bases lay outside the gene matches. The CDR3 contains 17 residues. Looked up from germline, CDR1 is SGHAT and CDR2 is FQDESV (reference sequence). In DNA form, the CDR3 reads TGTGCCAGCAGTCATCCTATGGCGGGGGGACGGGGCAATGAGCAGTTCTTC. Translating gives CASSHPMAGGRGNEQFF. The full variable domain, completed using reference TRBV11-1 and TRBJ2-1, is EAEVAQSPRYKITEKSQAVAFWCDPISGHATLYWYRQILGQGPELLVQFQDESVVDDSQLPKDRFSAERLKGVDSTLKIQPAELGDSAMYLCASSHPMAGGRGNEQFFGPGTRLTVL.

The CDR3: CASSTARTGEVRETQYF. CDR3 DNA sequence: TGTGCCAGCAGCACAGCCCGGACAGGGGAGGTTCGGGAGACCCAGTACTTC. This chain joins TRBV13 and TRBJ2-5, with 9 bases fitting TRBD1. The ends lost 5 bases at V and 5 bases at J; junction bases unmatched: 15. The CDR3 runs to 17 residues. CDR1 and CDR2 from the germline V gene are PRHDT and FYEKMQ (reference sequence).

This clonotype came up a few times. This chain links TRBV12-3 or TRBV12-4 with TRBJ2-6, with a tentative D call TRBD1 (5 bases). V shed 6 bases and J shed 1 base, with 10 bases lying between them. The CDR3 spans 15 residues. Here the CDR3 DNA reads TGTGCCAGCAGCTACAGGAGTTCTGGGGCCAACGTCCTGACTTTC. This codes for CASSYRSSGANVLTF.